The sequence of this TCR beta chain was determined in a study of cytomegalovirus exposure and HLA in healthy donors. Study-wide results and caveats: Presence/absence analyses assumed roughly uniform sequencing depth across donors, which may not hold. According to an earlier analysis, most TCR beta V segments yielded productive rearrangements about 87% or about 30% of the time. Reportedly, HLA-A and HLA-B alleles of most subjects were accurately predicted from TCR beta.

Looked up from germline, CDR1 is LNHDA and CDR2 is SQIVND (reference sequence). Trimming pared 1 base from V and 7 bases from J, leaving 16 bases between. The CDR3 length is 16 residues. Worth noting for this clone: What it recognizes is unknown.

A multiplex PCR was run with 60 Vbeta primers and 13 Jbeta primers. Sequencing used immunoSEQ multiplex PCR; TCRdb keeps in-frame clones, though not all of them. The sample includes under 200,000 clones, approximately 78% of them seen just once. The source material was PBMCs. The receptor was isolated from a woman aged 18 to 35 in good health and CMV-seronegative. V is TRBV19 and J is TRBJ2-2, with D possibly TRBD2 on 5 matching bases. The CDR3 DNA follows: TGTGCCAGTAGTATAGTACGACACGGAGGAATCGGGGAGCTGTTTTTT. The encoded protein is CASSIVRHGGIGELFF.